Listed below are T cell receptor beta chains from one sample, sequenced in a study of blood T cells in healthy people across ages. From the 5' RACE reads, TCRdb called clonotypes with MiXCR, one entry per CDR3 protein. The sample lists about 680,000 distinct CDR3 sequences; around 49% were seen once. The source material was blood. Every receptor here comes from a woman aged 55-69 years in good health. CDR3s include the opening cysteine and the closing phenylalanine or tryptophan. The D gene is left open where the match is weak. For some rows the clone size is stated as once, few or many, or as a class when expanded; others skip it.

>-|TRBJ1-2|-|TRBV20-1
TGCAGTGCTAAGCCCCCGGGGGGCAACTATGGCTACACCTTC
CSAKPPGGNYGYTF
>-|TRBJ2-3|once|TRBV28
TGTGCCAGCAGAGGCGCCAAGACGGATACGCAGTATTTT
CASRGAKTDTQYF
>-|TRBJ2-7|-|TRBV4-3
TGCGCCAGCAGCCAAGACGGGGAGGACTGGTCCTACGAGCAGTACTTC
CASSQDGEDWSYEQYF
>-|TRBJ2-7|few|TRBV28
TGTGCCAGCAGCCCTGGAAATAAAGGGGGCTACGAGCAGTACTTC
CASSPGNKGGYEQYF
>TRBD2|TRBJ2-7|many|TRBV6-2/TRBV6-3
TGTGCCAGCTCAAGGAGCGGGAGGGCCTACGAGCAGTACTTC
CASSRSGRAYEQYF
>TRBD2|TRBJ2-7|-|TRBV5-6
TGTGCCAGCAGCCCTGCCCCTAGCGGGAGGGTTTCCTACGAGCAGTACTTC
CASSPAPSGRVSYEQYF
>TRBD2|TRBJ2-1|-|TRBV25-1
TGTGCCACCAGTATTCGGACTAGCGGGTCGGTCCACAATGAGCAGTTCTTC
CATSIRTSGSVHNEQFF
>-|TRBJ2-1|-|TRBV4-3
TGCGCCAGCTGCCAAGATGTTGGTGGATGGTACAATGAGCAGTTCTTC
CASCQDVGGWYNEQFF
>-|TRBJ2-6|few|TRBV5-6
TGTGCCAGCAGTTACAGGGAAGCTGGGGCCAACGTCCTGACTTTC
CASSYREAGANVLTF
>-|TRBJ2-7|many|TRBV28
TGTGCCAGCAGTTTATTAGCTTACGAGCAGTACTTC
CASSLLAYEQYF
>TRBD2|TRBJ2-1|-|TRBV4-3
TGCGCCAGCAGCCAAGATGGGGGAGGGTACTACAATGAGCAGTTCTTC
CASSQDGGGYYNEQFF
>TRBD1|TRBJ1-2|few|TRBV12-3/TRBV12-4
TGTGCCAGCAGTCCCAGGGGGCTGATATCGGGCTACACCTTC
CASSPRGLISGYTF
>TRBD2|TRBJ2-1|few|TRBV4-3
TGCGCCAGCAGCCAAGATCGGGGGACTAGCGGGAACGGGTACAATGAGCAGTTCTTC
CASSQDRGTSGNGYNEQFF
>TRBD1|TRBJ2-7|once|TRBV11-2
TGTGCCAGCAGCCCGGGACAGGTGACATCCTACGAGCAGTACTTC
CASSPGQVTSYEQYF
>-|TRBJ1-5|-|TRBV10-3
TGTGCCATCAGTGAGTCGAGGCAGCTTGAACGGCCCCAGCATTTT
CAISESRQLERPQHF
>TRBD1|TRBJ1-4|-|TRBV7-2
TGTGCCAGCAGCCCCCAATGGACAGGGGGGAATGAAAAACTGTTTTTT
CASSPQWTGGNEKLFF
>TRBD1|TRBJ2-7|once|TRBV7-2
TGTGCCAGCAGCTTTGGAACAGGGGGCATTTACGAGCAGTACTTC
CASSFGTGGIYEQYF
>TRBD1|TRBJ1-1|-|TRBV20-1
TGCAGTGCTAGAGATTACCTGCGGCAGGGGGCCACTGAAGCTTTCTTT
CSARDYLRQGATEAFF
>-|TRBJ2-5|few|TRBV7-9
TGTGCCAGCAGCTTACTGGGACAACTAGCGTTGGCAGAGCAGTACTTC
CASSLLGQLALAEQYF
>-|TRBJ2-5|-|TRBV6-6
TGTGCCAGCAGTTATAAAGGGGTTATGGAGTACTTC
CASSYKGVMEYF
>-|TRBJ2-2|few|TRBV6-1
TGTGCCAGCAGTGAAAAGGTCGGGGAGCTGTTTTTT
CASSEKVGELFF
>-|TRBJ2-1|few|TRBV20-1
TGCAGTGCTAGGAGGGGGTCCTACAATGAGCAGTTCTTC
CSARRGSYNEQFF
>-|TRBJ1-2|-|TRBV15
TGTGCCACCAGCAGAGGTCTGGCCAGTTATGGCTACACCTTC
CATSRGLASYGYTF
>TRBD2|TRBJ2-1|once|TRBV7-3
TGTGCCAGCAGCCGGGAGGACTACAATGAGCAGTTCTTC
CASSREDYNEQFF
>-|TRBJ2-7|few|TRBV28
TGTGCCAGCAGTTTCCGAAACAACTACGAGCAGTACTTC
CASSFRNNYEQYF
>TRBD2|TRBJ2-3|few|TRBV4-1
TGCGCCAGCAGTCTACGGGACTACAGCACAGATACGCAGTATTTT
CASSLRDYSTDTQYF
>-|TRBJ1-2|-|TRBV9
TGTGCCAGCAGCGCTGGCCTCGGGGGGGTCGGCTACACCTTC
CASSAGLGGVGYTF
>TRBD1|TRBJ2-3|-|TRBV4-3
TGCGCCAGCAGCCATTACGGGACAGGGGGTTTTGAGTTTTGGACAGATACGCAGTATTTT
CASSHYGTGGFEFWTDTQYF
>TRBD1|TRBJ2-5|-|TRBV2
TGTGCCAGCAGACAGGGGGGCGGTCAGCAAGAGACCCAGTACTTC
CASRQGGGQQETQYF
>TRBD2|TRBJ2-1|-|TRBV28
TGTGCCAGCAGAGGGACTAGCGGGCGCGCTTCCTACAATGAGCAGTTCTTC
CASRGTSGRASYNEQFF
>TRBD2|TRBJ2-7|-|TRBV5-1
TGCGCCAGCAGCTCAAGAGTAGCGGGAGATGCCTACGAGCAGTACTTC
CASSSRVAGDAYEQYF
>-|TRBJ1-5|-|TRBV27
TGTGCCAGCAGGGGGAGGGACAAGTGCCAGCATTTT
CASRGRDKCQHF
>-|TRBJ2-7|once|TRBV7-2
TGTGCCAGCGGGTCGGAGGGCTATACCTACGAGCAGTACTTC
CASGSEGYTYEQYF
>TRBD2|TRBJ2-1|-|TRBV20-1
TGCAGTGCTACGGTGGGCGGGAGGGTCAATGAGCAGTTCTTC
CSATVGGRVNEQFF
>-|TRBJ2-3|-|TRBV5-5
TGTGCCAGCAGCTTTCTCTCAGGGCAGGCGGATACGCAGTATTTT
CASSFLSGQADTQYF
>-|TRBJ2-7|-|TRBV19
TGTGCCAGTAGTAGGAAAAGCGGGTCTTCCTACGAGCAGTACTTC
CASSRKSGSSYEQYF
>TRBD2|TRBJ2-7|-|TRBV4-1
TGCGCCAGCAGCCACCTAGCGGGGCCCGCCTACGAGCAGTACTTC
CASSHLAGPAYEQYF
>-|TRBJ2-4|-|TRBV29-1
TGCAGCGTTGAAGCGGGGCTCAAAAACATTCAGTACTTC
CSVEAGLKNIQYF
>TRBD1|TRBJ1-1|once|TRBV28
TGTGCCAGCAGTCTTGCCGGGACAGGGACTAGAGAAGCTTTCTTT
CASSLAGTGTREAFF
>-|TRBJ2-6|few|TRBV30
TGTGCCTGGAGACACTCTGGGGCCAACGTCCTGACTTTC
CAWRHSGANVLTF
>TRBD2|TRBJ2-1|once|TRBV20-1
TGCAGTGGGGAGGGACTAGCGGGAGGCCACCGAAGCTCCTACAATGAGCAGTTCTTC
CSGEGLAGGHRSSYNEQFF
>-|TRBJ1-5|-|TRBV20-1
TGCAGTGCTAAAGGGGGACTCCAGCCCCAGCATTTT
CSAKGGLQPQHF
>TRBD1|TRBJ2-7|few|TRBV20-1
TGCAGTGCTGTGTCTTCGGGACAGGGATCCTACGAGCAGTACTTC
CSAVSSGQGSYEQYF
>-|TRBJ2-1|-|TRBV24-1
TGTGCCACCAGTGATGTTTTGCGGGCTTCCTACAATGAGCAGTTCTTC
CATSDVLRASYNEQFF
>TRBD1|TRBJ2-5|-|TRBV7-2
TGTGCCAGCAGCTTAAGGGACAGGGGGCCACCCCAGTACTTC
CASSLRDRGPPQYF
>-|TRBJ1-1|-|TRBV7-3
TGTGCCAGCAGCCCCCTGGGAGGGAGAGCTGAAGCTTTCTTT
CASSPLGGRAEAFF
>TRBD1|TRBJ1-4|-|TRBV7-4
TGTGCCAGCAGCCCCCGACAGGGGCGGAATGAAAAACTGTTTTTT
CASSPRQGRNEKLFF
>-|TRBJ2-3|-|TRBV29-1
TGCAGCGTTGCTCCCGGGACCAGCACAGCTACGCAGTATTTT
CSVAPGTSTATQYF
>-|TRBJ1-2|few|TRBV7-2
TGTGCCAGCAGCGCCCATCACATGGAGGGGTATGGCTACACCTTC
CASSAHHMEGYGYTF
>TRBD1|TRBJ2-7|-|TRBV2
TGTGCCAGCAGGCTGGACAGGGTGAACTACGAGCAGTACTTC
CASRLDRVNYEQYF
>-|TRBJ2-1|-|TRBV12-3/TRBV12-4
TGTGCCAGCAGTTTCGGAGAAGGACCCTACAATGAGCAGTTCTTC
CASSFGEGPYNEQFF
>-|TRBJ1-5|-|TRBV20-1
TGCAGTGCTAGGTCCCAGGGGAATAGCAATCAGCCCCAGCATTTT
CSARSQGNSNQPQHF